A selection of T cell receptor beta chains follows, all from one sample in a study of early T cells in non-severe SARS-CoV-2 infection. TCRdb recomputed calls from the 5' RACE reads with MiXCR, one row per CDR3 protein. The data contain under 85,000 distinct CDR3 sequences, about an eighth of them singletons. Sequencing used whole blood. Every receptor here comes from an adult who was a healthcare worker with PCR-confirmed SARS-CoV-2 infection or an uninfected control (not recorded which). Each CDR3 is given with its conserved first and last residue. A D gene is named only where the DNA matches it firmly. Expanded clones get a size class; other rows say once, few or many, or leave the size out.

V gene	clone size	J gene	D gene	CDR3 DNA	CDR3 protein
TRBV19	many	TRBJ1-1	-	TGTGCCAGTATCAGAGACGGGGGACGGACTGAAGCTTTCTTT	CASIRDGGRTEAFF
TRBV11-1	many	TRBJ2-1	-	TGTGCCAGCAGCCCTATCGGCGGGACAGTCCAATACAATGAGCAGTTCTTC	CASSPIGGTVQYNEQFF
TRBV24-1	few	TRBJ2-1	-	TGTGCCACCAGTGGTGATCGGCCTAGCGATCTCAATGAGCAGTTCTTC	CATSGDRPSDLNEQFF
TRBV27	-	TRBJ2-6	-	TGTGCCAGCAGTTTATTTCCCCAAACAGGCGCTGGGGCCAACGTCCTGACTTTC	CASSLFPQTGAGANVLTF
TRBV24-1	few	TRBJ2-3	-	TGTGCCACCAGTGATTTGAGCGCGCAGTATTTT	CATSDLSAQYF
TRBV2	-	TRBJ2-4	-	TGTGCCAGCACCCCTGGGGATAGCCAAAACATTCAGTACTTC	CASTPGDSQNIQYF
TRBV5-1	-	TRBJ2-5	-	TGCGCCAGCAGCTGGCCCCTACAAGAGACCCAGTACTTC	CASSWPLQETQYF
TRBV5-1	few	TRBJ2-7	-	TGCGCCAGCAGCTCCACCCCGGGACTCCCGTACGAGCAGTACTTC	CASSSTPGLPYEQYF
TRBV5-1	many	TRBJ2-3	TRBD2	TGCGCCAGCAGCTCGACGCGGGGAGGGAATACGCAGTATTTT	CASSSTRGGNTQYF
TRBV27	few	TRBJ2-1	TRBD1	TGTGCCAGCAGTTTATTAGGGGGCGATGAGCAGTTCTTC	CASSLLGGDEQFF
TRBV7-9	many	TRBJ2-3	-	TGTGCCAGCAGAGAGGGATATAGCACAGATACGCAGTATTTT	CASREGYSTDTQYF
TRBV10-3	-	TRBJ2-5	-	TGTGCCATCCAGCGGAGGGTACAAGAGACCCAGTACTTC	CAIQRRVQETQYF
TRBV29-1	many	TRBJ1-1	-	TGCAGCGTGGCGGATATTGAAGCTTTCTTT	CSVADIEAFF
TRBV10-3	-	TRBJ1-1	-	TGTGCCATCAGTGAGAGCCAGGGGTGGGAAGCTTTCTTT	CAISESQGWEAFF
TRBV12-3/TRBV12-4	few	TRBJ2-4	-	TGTGCCAGCAGTTTCTCCTCAGGTGCGGACATTCAGTACTTC	CASSFSSGADIQYF
TRBV12-3/TRBV12-4	few	TRBJ1-1	-	TGTGCCAGCAGTGGTACAGGGAATCTCGGAGCTTTCTTT	CASSGTGNLGAFF